This T cell receptor beta chain is from a study of healthy donors' naive CD4 and CD8 T cells. TCR libraries were built from 450 to 650 ng of total RNA by linear amplification. A single record per CDR3 protein comes from TCRdb applying MiXCR to the reads. The repertoire holds about 180,000 distinct CDR3 sequences, with about 70% as singletons. CDR1 is SGHRS, CDR2 YFSETQ, per germline. Trimming left V 4 bases short and J 3 bases short, with 14 bases between. CDR3 length: 15 residues. Sorting defined naive CD4+ as CD4+CD8-CD45RO-CD45RA+ and naive CD8+ as CD8+CD4-CD45RA+CD27bright. The V call is TRBV5-1, the J call TRBJ1-3, with no clear D. The TCR was taken from a pool of human donors in good health; the sample pools cells from several healthy donors. What was sequenced was naive CD4+ and CD8+ T cells sorted from blood, pooled from several donors. CDR3 region: CASSPEEGGGNTIYF. The CDR3 DNA reads TGCGCCAGCAGCCCGGAGGAGGGAGGTGGAAACACCATATATTTT.